This record concerns one TCR beta chain sequence. Its antigen is still unknown. This record belongs to a study of T cell responses to AZD1222 COVID-19 vaccine. Study conclusions and caveats: Scientists sampled the repertoires only once the peak T cell response had passed. At study baseline, merely several AZD1222 recipients were seropositive. Among vaccine-associated CD4 TCRs, coverage spanned spike, with dominance at 160-218 and 743-854.

Some clones are missing from TCRdb's copy, which holds only in-frame ones; the method was immunoSEQ multiplex PCR. The table lists approximately 120,000 clones, roughly nine tenths of them singletons, with approximately 8.8% in the top ten. The sequence derives from an adult who received the AZD1222 COVID-19 vaccine. Sequenced material: peripheral blood, taken 28 days after the second AZD1222 dose.

The CDR3 region is CASSLRQGMNTIYF. In DNA, the CDR3 is TGTGCCAGCAGCCTCCGGCAGGGGATGAACACCATATATTTT. J is TRBJ1-3 and V is TRBV3-1 (or the pseudogene TRBV3-2); D is possibly TRBD1 (6 bases). This CDR3 comprises 14 residues. V dropped 4 bases and J dropped 7 bases, with 14 bases sitting between them. Per the germline V gene, CDR1 is LGHDT and CDR2 is YNNKEL (reference sequence).